The clone carrying this T cell receptor beta chain showed up just a few times. What it binds is not known. Germline V gene lookup returns CDR1 SGHTA and CDR2 FQGTGA. V gave up 5 bases and J gave up 1 base, with 15 bases separating them. CDR3 length: 16 residues. These data come from a study of T-cell memory formation after mild COVID-19. Whole-study findings and limits: CM and EM subsets held most contracting CD4+ clones; EMRA held CD8+ ones. A second wave expanding day 15 to 37 was CD4+-biased; contracting clones were balanced.

TCRdb used MiXCR to reprocess the 5' RACE reads, holding one entry per CDR3 protein. The table has 190,000 or so distinct CDR3 sequences, over 20% seen once. The V and J genes are TRBV7-3 and TRBJ2-1; perhaps TRBD2 as D (5 bases). Sample: PBMCs or a T cell subset sorted from them (not recorded which). The clonotype was recovered from an adult woman who had mild COVID-19 (a few samples of this study predate the infection). Cell type and time point are not known. This CDR3 is CASSPGKRPSYNEQFF. CDR3 nucleotides: TGTGCCAGCAGCCCCGGGAAGCGCCCATCCTACAATGAGCAGTTCTTC.